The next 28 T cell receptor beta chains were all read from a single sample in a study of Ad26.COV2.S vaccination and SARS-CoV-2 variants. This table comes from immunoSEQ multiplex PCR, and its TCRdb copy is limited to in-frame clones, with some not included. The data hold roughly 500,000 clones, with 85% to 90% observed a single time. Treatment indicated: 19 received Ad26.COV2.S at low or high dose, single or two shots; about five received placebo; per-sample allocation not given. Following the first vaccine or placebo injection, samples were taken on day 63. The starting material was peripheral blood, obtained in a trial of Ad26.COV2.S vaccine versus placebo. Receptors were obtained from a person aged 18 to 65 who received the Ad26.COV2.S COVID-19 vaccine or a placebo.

CDR3 nucleotide sequence: TGTGCCAGCAGTTACCAGCGCGGGGTCAGCACCGGGGAGCTGTTTTTT. It is translated as CASSYQRGVSTGELFF. The chain carries TRBV6-5 and TRBJ2-2, with D possibly being TRBD2 (6 bases). Trimming removed 2 bases from V and 4 bases from J, with 14 bases in between. CDR3 length: 16 amino acids. Germline CDR1 and CDR2: MNHEY and SVGAGI.

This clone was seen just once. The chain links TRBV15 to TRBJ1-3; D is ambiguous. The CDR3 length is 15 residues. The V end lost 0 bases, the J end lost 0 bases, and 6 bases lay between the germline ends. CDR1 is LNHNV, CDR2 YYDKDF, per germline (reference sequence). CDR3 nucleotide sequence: TGTGCCACCAGCAGAGAGTGGGTCTCTGGAAACACCATATATTTT. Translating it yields CATSREWVSGNTIYF. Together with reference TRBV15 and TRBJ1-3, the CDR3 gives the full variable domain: DAMVIQNPRYQVTQFGKPVTLSCSQTLNHNVMYWYQQKSSQAPKLLFHYYDKDFNNEADTPDNFQSRRPNTSFCFLDIRSPGLGDTAMYLCATSREWVSGNTIYFGEGSWLTVV.

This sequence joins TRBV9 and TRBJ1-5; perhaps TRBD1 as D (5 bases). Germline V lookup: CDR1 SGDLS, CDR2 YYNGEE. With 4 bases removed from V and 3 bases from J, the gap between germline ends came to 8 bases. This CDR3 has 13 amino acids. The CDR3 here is CASSRQSNQPQHF. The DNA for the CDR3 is TGTGCCAGCAGCCGACAGTCCAATCAGCCCCAGCATTTT.

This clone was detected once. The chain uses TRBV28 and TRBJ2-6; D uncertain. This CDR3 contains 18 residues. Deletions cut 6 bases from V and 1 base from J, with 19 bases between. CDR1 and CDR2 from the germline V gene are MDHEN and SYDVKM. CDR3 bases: TGTGCCAGCAGCCCCATGGACGGTACTTCGTCTGGGGCCAACGTCCTGACTTTC. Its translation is CASSPMDGTSSGANVLTF.

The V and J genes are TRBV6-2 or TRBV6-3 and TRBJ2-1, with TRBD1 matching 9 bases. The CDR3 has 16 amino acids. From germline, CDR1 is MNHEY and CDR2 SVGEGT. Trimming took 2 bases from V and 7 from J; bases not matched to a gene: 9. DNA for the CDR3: TGTGCCAGCAGTTACAGGACCCGGGACAGGGATAATGAGCAGTTCTTC. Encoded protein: CASSYRTRDRDNEQFF.

CDR3 amino acids: CASSLIGGTYGYTF. The CDR3 DNA follows: TGTGCCAGCAGCTTAATCGGGGGAACCTATGGCTACACCTTC. The chain recombines TRBV7-8 with TRBJ1-2; weak D call: TRBD1 (5 bases). Germline CDR1 and CDR2: SGHVS and FQNEAQ. Trimming shortened V by 2 bases and J by 4 bases, and 11 bases separated the two germline ends. The length of the CDR3 is 14 residues.

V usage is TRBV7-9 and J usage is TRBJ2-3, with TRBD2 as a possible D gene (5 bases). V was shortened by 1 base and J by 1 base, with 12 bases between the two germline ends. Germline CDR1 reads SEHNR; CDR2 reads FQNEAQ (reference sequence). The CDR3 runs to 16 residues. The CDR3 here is CASSLGWSGGTDTQYF. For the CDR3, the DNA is TGTGCCAGCAGCTTAGGTTGGAGCGGAGGCACAGATACGCAGTATTTT.

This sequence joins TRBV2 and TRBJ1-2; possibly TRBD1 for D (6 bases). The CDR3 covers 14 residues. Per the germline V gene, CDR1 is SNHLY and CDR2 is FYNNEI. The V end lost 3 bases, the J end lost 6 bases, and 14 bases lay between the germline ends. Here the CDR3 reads CASSDRGGNHGYTF. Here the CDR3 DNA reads TGTGCCAGCAGTGACAGGGGCGGGAACCATGGCTACACCTTC.

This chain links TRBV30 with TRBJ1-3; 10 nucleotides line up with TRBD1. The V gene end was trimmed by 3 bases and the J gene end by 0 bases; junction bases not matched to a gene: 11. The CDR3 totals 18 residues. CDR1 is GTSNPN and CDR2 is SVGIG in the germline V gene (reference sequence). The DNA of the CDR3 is TGTGCCTGGAGGCCGGGACAGGGGCTACGGGGCTCTGGAAACACCATATATTTT. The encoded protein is CAWRPGQGLRGSGNTIYF.

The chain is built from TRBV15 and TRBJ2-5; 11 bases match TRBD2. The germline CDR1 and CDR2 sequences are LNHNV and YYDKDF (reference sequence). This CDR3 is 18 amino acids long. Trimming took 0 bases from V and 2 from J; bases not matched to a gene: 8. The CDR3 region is CATSRDQVLAGGQETQYF. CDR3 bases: TGTGCCACCAGCAGAGATCAAGTCCTAGCGGGGGGACAAGAGACCCAGTACTTC.

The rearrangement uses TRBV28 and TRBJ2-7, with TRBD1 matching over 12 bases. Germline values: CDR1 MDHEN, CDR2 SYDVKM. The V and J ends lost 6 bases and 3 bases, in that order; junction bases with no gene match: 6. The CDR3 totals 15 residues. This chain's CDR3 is CASSPGTGGYYEQYF. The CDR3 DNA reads TGTGCCAGCAGCCCTGGGACAGGGGGCTACTACGAGCAGTACTTC.

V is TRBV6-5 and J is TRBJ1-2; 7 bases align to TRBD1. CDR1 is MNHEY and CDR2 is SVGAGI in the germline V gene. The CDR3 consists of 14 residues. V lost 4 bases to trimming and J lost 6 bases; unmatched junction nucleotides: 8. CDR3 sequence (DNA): TGTGCCAGCAGTTTCACCATCCAGGGGGATGGCTACACCTTC. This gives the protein CASSFTIQGDGYTF.

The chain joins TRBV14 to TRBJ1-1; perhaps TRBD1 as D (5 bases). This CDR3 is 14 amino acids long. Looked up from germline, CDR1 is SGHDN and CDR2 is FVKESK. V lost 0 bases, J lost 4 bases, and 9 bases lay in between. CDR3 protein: CASSQDWGGTEAFF. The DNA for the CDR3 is TGTGCCAGCAGCCAAGATTGGGGGGGCACTGAAGCTTTCTTT.

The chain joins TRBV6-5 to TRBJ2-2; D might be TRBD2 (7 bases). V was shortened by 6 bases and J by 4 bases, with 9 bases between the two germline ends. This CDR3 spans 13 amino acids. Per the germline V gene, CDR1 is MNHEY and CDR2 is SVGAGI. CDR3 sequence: CASRGGATGELFF. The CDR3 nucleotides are TGTGCCAGCAGGGGGGGGGCCACCGGGGAGCTGTTTTTT.

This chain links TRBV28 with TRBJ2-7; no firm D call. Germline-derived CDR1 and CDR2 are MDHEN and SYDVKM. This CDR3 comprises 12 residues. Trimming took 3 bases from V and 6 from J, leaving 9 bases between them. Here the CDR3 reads CASSFSSREQYV. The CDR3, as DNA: TGTGCCAGCAGTTTTTCCTCTCGCGAGCAGTACGTC.

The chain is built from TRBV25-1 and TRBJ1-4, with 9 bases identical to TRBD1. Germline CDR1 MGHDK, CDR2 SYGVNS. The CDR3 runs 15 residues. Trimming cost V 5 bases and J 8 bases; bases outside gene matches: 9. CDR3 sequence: CASSPQDRGREKLFF. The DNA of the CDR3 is TGTGCCAGCAGTCCTCAGGACAGGGGCAGAGAAAAACTGTTTTTT.

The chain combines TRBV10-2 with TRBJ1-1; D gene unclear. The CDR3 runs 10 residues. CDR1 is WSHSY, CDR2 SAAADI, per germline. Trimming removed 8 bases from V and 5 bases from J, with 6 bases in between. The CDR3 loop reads CASQDTEAFF. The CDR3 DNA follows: TGCGCCAGCCAGGATACTGAAGCTTTCTTT.

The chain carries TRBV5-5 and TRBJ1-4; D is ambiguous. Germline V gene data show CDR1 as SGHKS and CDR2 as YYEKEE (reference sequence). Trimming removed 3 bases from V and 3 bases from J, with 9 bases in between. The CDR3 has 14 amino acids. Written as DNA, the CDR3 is TGTGCCAGCAGCTCTCAGCAGCCTAATGAAAAACTGTTTTTT. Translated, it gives CASSSQQPNEKLFF. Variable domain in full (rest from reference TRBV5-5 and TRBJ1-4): DAGVTQSPTHLIKTRGQQVTLRCSPISGHKSVSWYQQVLGQGPQFIFQYYEKEERGRGNFPDRFSARQFPNYSSELNVNALLLGDSALYLCASSSQQPNEKLFFGSGTQLSVL.

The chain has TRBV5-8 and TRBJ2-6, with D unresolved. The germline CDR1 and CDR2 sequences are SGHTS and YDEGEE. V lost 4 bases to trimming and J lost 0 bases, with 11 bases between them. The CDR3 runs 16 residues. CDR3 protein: CASSPLGNSGANVLTF. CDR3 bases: TGTGCCAGCAGCCCCTTGGGGAACTCTGGGGCCAACGTCCTGACTTTC.

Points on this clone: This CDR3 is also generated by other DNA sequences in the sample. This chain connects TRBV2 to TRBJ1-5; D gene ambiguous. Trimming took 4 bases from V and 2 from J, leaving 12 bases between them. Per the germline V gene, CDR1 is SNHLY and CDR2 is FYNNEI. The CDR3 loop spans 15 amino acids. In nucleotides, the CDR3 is TGTGCCAGCAGTGTGGAGTCAGGAGGCAATCAGCCCCAGCATTTT. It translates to CASSVESGGNQPQHF.

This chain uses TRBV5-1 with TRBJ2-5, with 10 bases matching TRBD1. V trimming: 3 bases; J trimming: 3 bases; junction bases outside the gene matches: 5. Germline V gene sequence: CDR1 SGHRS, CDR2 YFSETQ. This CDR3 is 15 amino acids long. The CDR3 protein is CASSSSGTGEETQYF. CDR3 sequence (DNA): TGCGCCAGCAGCTCGTCCGGGACAGGGGAAGAGACCCAGTACTTC.

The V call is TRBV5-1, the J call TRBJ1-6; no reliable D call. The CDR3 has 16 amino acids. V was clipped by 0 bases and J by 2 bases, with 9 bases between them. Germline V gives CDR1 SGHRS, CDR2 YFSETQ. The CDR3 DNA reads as TGCGCCAGCAGCTTGGAAGGGTTTACCTATAATTCACCCCTCCACTTT. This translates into CASSLEGFTYNSPLHF.

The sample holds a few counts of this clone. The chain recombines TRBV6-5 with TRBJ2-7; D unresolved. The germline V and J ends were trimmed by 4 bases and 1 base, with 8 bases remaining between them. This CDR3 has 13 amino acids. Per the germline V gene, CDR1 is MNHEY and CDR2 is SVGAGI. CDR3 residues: CASSWLGSYEQYF. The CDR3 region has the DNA TGTGCCAGCAGTTGGCTCGGTTCCTACGAGCAGTACTTC.

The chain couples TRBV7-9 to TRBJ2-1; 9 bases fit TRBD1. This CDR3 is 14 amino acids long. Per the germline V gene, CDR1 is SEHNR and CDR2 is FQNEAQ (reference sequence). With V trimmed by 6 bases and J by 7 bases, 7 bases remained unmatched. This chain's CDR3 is CASRTRTGENEQFF. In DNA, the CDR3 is TGTGCCAGCAGAACCCGGACAGGGGAAAATGAGCAGTTCTTC.

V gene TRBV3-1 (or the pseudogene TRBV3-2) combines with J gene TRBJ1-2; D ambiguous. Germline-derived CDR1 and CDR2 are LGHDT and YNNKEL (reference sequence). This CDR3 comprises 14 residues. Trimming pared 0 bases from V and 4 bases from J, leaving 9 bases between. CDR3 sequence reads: CASSQEGQPYGYTF. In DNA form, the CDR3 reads TGTGCCAGCAGCCAAGAAGGGCAGCCCTATGGCTACACCTTC.

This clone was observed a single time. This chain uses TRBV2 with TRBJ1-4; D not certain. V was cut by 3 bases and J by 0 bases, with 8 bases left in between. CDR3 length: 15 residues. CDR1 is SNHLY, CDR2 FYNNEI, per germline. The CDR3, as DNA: TGTGCCAGCAGTGACGCGGAGGCAACTAATGAAAAACTGTTTTTT. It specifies CASSDAEATNEKLFF.

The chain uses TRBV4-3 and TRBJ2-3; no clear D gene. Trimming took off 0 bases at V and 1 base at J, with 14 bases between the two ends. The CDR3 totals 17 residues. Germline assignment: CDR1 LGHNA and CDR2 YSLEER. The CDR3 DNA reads TGCGCCAGCAGCCAAGATCTAGTCCGCTTCGGCACAGATACGCAGTATTTT. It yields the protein CASSQDLVRFGTDTQYF.

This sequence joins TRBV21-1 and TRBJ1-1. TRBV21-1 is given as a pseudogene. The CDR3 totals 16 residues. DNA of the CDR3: TGTGCCAGCAGCAAATGGGCCCGGGGGGAGCCTACTGAAGCTTTCTTT. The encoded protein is CASSKWARGEPTEAFF.